The 30 T cell receptor beta chains given below trace back to one sample, sequenced in a study of chemoradiotherapy in HPV16-positive cancers. TCRdb's copy holds only in-frame clones and misses some; the assay was immunoSEQ multiplex PCR. Among about 1,600 clones listed, over 70% were seen once. Specimen: tumor tissue, collected from a patient who underwent chemoradiotherapy. The receptor source for this set is a human donor with HPV-associated anogenital cancer.

This sequence joins TRBV6-1 and TRBJ1-1; TRBD1 agrees at 7 bases. With V trimmed by 5 bases and J by 0 bases, 6 bases remained unmatched. The CDR3 length is 15 residues. Per the germline V gene, CDR1 is MNHNS and CDR2 is SASEGT. CDR3 protein: CASSLGQAVNTEAFF. CDR3 DNA sequence: TGTGCCAGCAGTCTCGGACAGGCGGTGAACACTGAAGCTTTCTTT.

This chain links TRBV7-2 with TRBJ2-7; 8 nucleotides match TRBD2. Germline V gives CDR1 SGHTA, CDR2 FQGNSA. This CDR3 has 14 amino acids. V dropped 5 bases and J dropped 5; count of bases not matched to a gene: 8. Here the CDR3 reads CASSPRGGGDEQYF. The CDR3 bases are TGTGCCAGCAGCCCACGGGGGGGCGGGGACGAGCAGTACTTC.

This clone appeared a single time. The chain carries TRBV9 and TRBJ2-7, with 7 bases matching TRBD2. The CDR3 is made up of 13 amino acids. Germline loops: CDR1 SGDLS, CDR2 YYNGEE. The trim removed 0 bases at V and 5 bases at J, leaving 2 bases unmatched. DNA for the CDR3: TGTGCCAGCAGCGTAGGGGAGGGGCACGAGCAGTACTTC. It codes for CASSVGEGHEQYF.

CDR3 bases: TGTGCCAGCTCACTCACTACCTACTCCTACAATGAGCAGTTCTTC. Protein product: CASSLTTYSYNEQFF. This rearrangement joins TRBV18 to TRBJ2-1; no definite D call. Trimming took off 4 bases at V and 0 bases at J, with 10 bases between the two ends. The length of the CDR3 is 15 residues. Germline values: CDR1 KGHSH, CDR2 LQKENI. Complete variable domain (other parts from reference TRBV18 and TRBJ2-1): NAGVMQNPRHLVRRRGQEARLRCSPMKGHSHVYWYRQLPEEGLKFMVYLQKENIIDESGMPKERFSAEFPKEGPSILRIQQVVRGDSAAYFCASSLTTYSYNEQFFGPGTRLTVL.

The chain has TRBV27 and TRBJ1-4, with no clear D. The germline gives CDR1 MNHEY, CDR2 SMNVEV (reference sequence). The length of the CDR3 is 16 residues. The ends were cut back, 4 bases at V and 0 bases at J, with 12 bases in the middle. This CDR3 reads CASSSFQDATNEKLFF. CDR3 bases: TGTGCCAGCAGTTCATTTCAGGATGCAACTAATGAAAAACTGTTTTTT.

V and J are TRBV5-1 and TRBJ2-3; D may be TRBD2 (6 bases). CDR3 size: 13 residues. Germline V gene lookup returns CDR1 SGHRS and CDR2 YFSETQ. V lost 0 bases and J lost 8, with 10 bases in between. This CDR3 is CASSLELASTQYF. In nucleotides, the CDR3 is TGCGCCAGCAGCTTGGAGCTAGCGAGTACGCAGTATTTT.

J is TRBJ1-5 and V is TRBV30; D gene ambiguous. V lost 3 bases and J lost 5, with 14 bases in between. Looked up from germline, CDR1 is GTSNPN and CDR2 is SVGIG (reference sequence). This CDR3 has 14 residues. The CDR3 reads CAWSRGYSDQPQHF. In DNA form, the CDR3 reads TGTGCCTGGAGCCGAGGATATTCGGATCAGCCCCAGCATTTT.

The V gene is TRBV4-1, the J gene TRBJ2-1; D uncertain. Germline lookup yields CDR1 MGHRA and CDR2 YSYEKL. This CDR3 spans 17 amino acids. The germline V and J ends were trimmed by 0 bases and 3 bases, with 15 bases remaining between them. CDR3 sequence (DNA): TGCGCCAGCAGCCAAGATTATGAGTCCCCCTACTACAATGAGCAGTTCTTC. The encoded protein is CASSQDYESPYYNEQFF.

This clone was counted between two and nine times. The chain links TRBV2 to TRBJ1-6; D gene ambiguous. This CDR3 region has 12 residues. V lost 6 bases and J 5 bases, leaving 5 bases between the germline ends. The V gene's germline CDR1 is SNHLY and CDR2 FYNNEI. CDR3 DNA sequence: TGTGCCAGCAGCCCGAATAATTCACCCCTCCACTTT. This encodes CASSPNNSPLHF.

This chain joins TRBV10-3 and TRBJ2-7; the D is unclear. V lost 3 bases and J lost 0, with 15 bases in between. The CDR3 is 16 residues long. Per germline, CDR1 ENHRY and CDR2 SYGVKD. This CDR3 reads CAISDHTKSSSYEQYF. The DNA of the CDR3 is TGTGCCATCAGTGACCACACAAAGTCGAGCTCCTACGAGCAGTACTTC.

V usage is TRBV4-1 and J usage is TRBJ2-7, with 7 bases identical to TRBD2. The V and J ends lost 4 bases and 5 bases, in that order; junction bases with no gene match: 8. Germline values: CDR1 MGHRA, CDR2 YSYEKL. This CDR3 spans 14 amino acids. The CDR3 here is CASSPLFGRDEQYF. The CDR3, as DNA: TGCGCCAGCAGCCCACTATTTGGGAGGGACGAGCAGTACTTC.

This chain uses TRBV2 with TRBJ1-5; no definite D call. The CDR3 consists of 15 residues. Germline-derived CDR1 and CDR2 are SNHLY and FYNNEI. The ends were cut back, 5 bases at V and 2 bases at J, with 13 bases in the middle. CDR3 protein: CASSRRVGGNQPQHF. The CDR3 nucleotides are TGTGCCAGCAGTAGAAGGGTAGGTGGCAATCAGCCCCAGCATTTT.

The chain uses TRBV4-3 and TRBJ2-1; D is possibly TRBD1 (5 bases). Trimming took off 3 bases at V and 2 bases at J, with 11 bases between the two ends. The germline V gene encodes CDR1 LGHNA and CDR2 YSLEER. The CDR3 covers 15 residues. The CDR3 region is CASSQGPGPYNEQFF. The CDR3 DNA reads as TGCGCCAGCAGCCAGGGGCCGGGCCCCTACAATGAGCAGTTCTTC.

The chain carries TRBV10-3 and TRBJ1-3; D ambiguous. Germline assignment: CDR1 ENHRY and CDR2 SYGVKD. The CDR3 is 15 amino acids. The CDR3 DNA reads TGTGCGATAAGCGGGTGGCCTGACTCTGGAAACACCATATATTTT. This encodes CAISGWPDSGNTIYF.

The chain has TRBV30 and TRBJ1-1; the match to TRBD1 covers 8 bases. Germline CDR1 and CDR2: GTSNPN and SVGIG (reference sequence). The CDR3 runs 13 residues. V shed 3 bases and J 6 bases; nucleotides not matched to a gene: 6. CDR3 loop: CAWRWTGTSEAFF. Here the CDR3 DNA reads TGTGCCTGGAGGTGGACAGGGACATCTGAAGCTTTCTTT. Using reference TRBV30 and TRBJ1-1 for the parts outside the CDR3, the full variable domain is SQTIHQWPATLVQPVGSPLSLECTVEGTSNPNLYWYRQAAGRGLQLLFYSVGIGQISSEVPQNLSASRPQDRQFILSSKKLLLSDSGFYLCAWRWTGTSEAFFGQGTRLTVV.

The V gene is TRBV12-5, the J gene TRBJ2-1; 9 bases map to TRBD2. Germline loops: CDR1 LGHNT, CDR2 FRNRAP. V shed 2 bases and J 4 bases; nucleotides not matched to a gene: 6. This CDR3 region has 16 residues. The CDR3 reads CASGLTRTSEYNEQFF. The DNA for the CDR3 is TGTGCTAGTGGTTTGACCCGGACTAGCGAATACAATGAGCAGTTCTTC.

V is TRBV27 and J is TRBJ2-2; D gene ambiguous. Trimming left V 3 bases short and J 6 bases short, with 11 bases between. The CDR3 length is 14 residues. Germline values: CDR1 MNHEY, CDR2 SMNVEV (reference sequence). CDR3 sequence (DNA): TGTGCCAGCAGTTTCGGAGCATCCTCCGGGGAGCTGTTTTTT. Protein: CASSFGASSGELFF.

Concerning this clone: This sample includes further DNA sequences coding for the same CDR3. The rearrangement uses TRBV4-2 and TRBJ1-6, with D possibly matching TRBD1 (5 bases). The CDR3 is made up of 16 amino acids. V lost 3 bases and J 0 bases, leaving 9 bases between the germline ends. CDR1 LGHNA and CDR2 YNFKEQ come from the germline V gene. This CDR3 is CASSQGESSYNSPLHF. The CDR3 nucleotides read TGTGCCAGCAGCCAGGGGGAGAGCTCCTATAATTCACCCCTCCACTTT.

A single count supports this clone. V and J are TRBV19 and TRBJ2-3, with a possible D match to TRBD1 (6 bases). Germline V lookup: CDR1 LNHDA, CDR2 SQIVND (reference sequence). V gave up 8 bases and J gave up 2 bases, with 11 bases separating them. The CDR3 runs to 13 residues. The CDR3 DNA sequence: TGTGCCAGTGAGGGACAAAACACAGATACGCAGTATTTT. This sequence encodes CASEGQNTDTQYF. Filled out from reference TRBV19 and TRBJ2-3, the complete variable domain reads DGGITQSPKYLFRKEGQNVTLSCEQNLNHDAMYWYRQDPGQGLRLIYYSQIVNDFQKGDIAEGYSVSREKKESFPLTVTSAQKNPTAFYLCASEGQNTDTQYFGPGTRLTVL.

This chain uses TRBV16 with TRBJ2-5, with unresolved D. The CDR3 consists of 14 residues. From germline, CDR1 is KGHSY and CDR2 FQNENV. Trimming cost V 2 bases and J 4 bases, with 11 bases left between them. CDR3 sequence reads: CASSQVLNPETQYF. The CDR3, as DNA: TGTGCCAGCAGCCAAGTATTAAATCCAGAGACCCAGTACTTC.

V gene TRBV19 combines with J gene TRBJ2-1; D gene ambiguous. CDR1 is LNHDA and CDR2 is SQIVND in the germline V gene (reference sequence). Trimming shortened V by 5 bases and J by 7 bases, and 9 bases separated the two germline ends. The CDR3 spans 12 residues. The DNA for the CDR3 is TGTGCCAGTAGTCCACAAAGAAATGAGCAGTTCTTC. It encodes CASSPQRNEQFF.

V usage is TRBV6-1 and J usage is TRBJ1-1, with D possibly TRBD1 on 5 matching bases. Germline V CDR1 and CDR2: MNHNS, SASEGT. The ends were cut back, 5 bases at V and 8 bases at J, with 21 bases in the middle. This CDR3 contains 15 residues. The CDR3 is CASSTAGTADKEAFF. CDR3 nucleotide sequence: TGTGCCAGCAGTACTGCCGGGACCGCAGATAAAGAAGCTTTCTTT.

The chain recombines TRBV18 with TRBJ2-7, with a possible D match to TRBD2 (5 bases). The germline gives CDR1 KGHSH, CDR2 LQKENI. Trimming stripped 2 bases from V and 3 bases from J, with 5 bases between. The CDR3 is 12 residues long. In nucleotides, the CDR3 is TGTGCCAGCTCACCAGGGAGCTACGAGCAGTACTTC. It specifies CASSPGSYEQYF.

The chain uses TRBV30 and TRBJ1-2; 12 bases match TRBD1. The CDR3 contains 15 residues. The germline gives CDR1 GTSNPN, CDR2 SVGIG (reference sequence). With V trimmed by 7 bases and J by 4 bases, 10 bases remained unmatched. The CDR3 is CALGGTGGSRYGYTF. The CDR3 DNA is TGTGCCTTAGGCGGGACAGGGGGCAGTCGCTATGGCTACACCTTC.

This chain uses TRBV27 with TRBJ1-1; 12 bases agree with TRBD1. With 5 bases clipped from V and 6 bases from J, the junction kept 4 bases outside the gene matches. CDR3 size: 14 residues. Germline V CDR1 and CDR2: MNHEY, SMNVEV (reference sequence). CDR3 sequence: CASSPGTGGPEAFF. The CDR3 DNA follows: TGTGCCAGCAGTCCCGGGACAGGGGGCCCTGAAGCTTTCTTT.

CDR3 region: CASSLSSGEQETQYF. For the CDR3, the DNA is TGTGCCAGCAGCTTGTCTAGCGGGGAACAAGAGACCCAGTACTTC. The chain combines TRBV7-2 with TRBJ2-5; the match to TRBD2 covers 9 bases. The trim removed 3 bases at V and 2 bases at J, leaving 4 bases unmatched. This CDR3 comprises 15 residues. Germline V CDR1 and CDR2: SGHTA, FQGNSA. The entire variable domain, with the rest obtained from reference TRBV7-2 and TRBJ2-5, is as follows: GAGVSQSPSNKVTEKGKDVELRCDPISGHTALYWYRQSLGQGLEFLIYFQGNSAPDKSGLPSDRFSAERTGGSVSTLTIQRTQQEDSAVYLCASSLSSGEQETQYFGPGTRLLVL.

The V and J genes are TRBV28 and TRBJ1-1, with D unresolved. CDR1 is MDHEN, CDR2 SYDVKM, per germline. The CDR3 is made up of 15 amino acids. Deletions cut 4 bases from V and 0 bases from J, with 12 bases between. The chain's CDR3 is CASSSPGEMNTEAFF. The CDR3 DNA is TGTGCCAGCAGTTCCCCTGGGGAGATGAACACTGAAGCTTTCTTT.

Only a few counts were recorded for this clone. The V and J genes are TRBV11-2 and TRBJ2-7, with D perhaps matching TRBD1 (6 bases). The CDR3 consists of 15 residues. V dropped 2 bases and J dropped 5 bases, with 16 bases sitting between them. Germline V gene sequence: CDR1 SGHAT, CDR2 FQNNGV. The CDR3 sequence: CASSLSQGSPHEQYV. Here the CDR3 DNA reads TGTGCCAGCAGCTTAAGTCAGGGGAGTCCCCACGAGCAGTACGTC.

The chain has TRBV18 and TRBJ2-1; D perhaps matches TRBD1 (7 bases). The V gene's germline CDR1 is KGHSH and CDR2 LQKENI. V was cut by 8 bases and J by 8 bases, with 16 bases left in between. This CDR3 contains 13 residues. The CDR3: CASLRGVLDEQFF. The CDR3 DNA follows: TGTGCCAGCCTCAGGGGGGTTTTGGATGAGCAGTTCTTC.

The CDR3 is CASSPEVYEGNTEAFF. DNA for the CDR3: TGTGCCAGCAGCCCCGAGGTCTATGAGGGGAACACTGAAGCTTTCTTT. The chain uses TRBV7-6 and TRBJ1-1; no firm D call. V dropped 5 bases and J dropped 1 base, with 17 bases sitting between them. There are 16 residues in the CDR3. Germline V gene sequence: CDR1 SGHVS, CDR2 FNYEAQ.